The entry that follows covers one T cell receptor beta chain sequence. This sample is drawn from a study of blood T cell repertoires in COVID-19. At the level of the study: The United States, Italy and Spain were the sources of the acute and convalescent COVID-19 samples.

Original data processing: Nucleated cell number was recorded as an estimate derived from reference gene primer amplification. Clones were sequenced by immunoSEQ multiplex PCR, and TCRdb holds only the in-frame ones, with some missing. Clone size and the V and J calls come from that table; the DNA yielded D and trimming. The sample lists more than 150,000 clones; around 86% were seen once. The sequence derives from a woman aged 40 to 50 with acute or convalescent COVID-19. Sequenced material: peripheral blood.

CDR3: CASRSTGVGYSPLHF. The CDR3 nucleotides are TGTGCCAGCAGGTCGACAGGGGTGGGTTATTCACCCCTCCACTTT. The chain joins TRBV28 to TRBJ1-6; 8 bases map to TRBD1. Unmatched junction bases numbered 9, after V lost 6 bases and J lost 8 bases. Germline V CDR1 and CDR2: MDHEN, SYDVKM. The CDR3 spans 15 residues.